The source of this TCR beta chain is a study of blood T cell repertoires in COVID-19. Assay used: immunoSEQ multiplex PCR; TCRdb lists only in-frame clones, some missing. The sample has about 40,000 clones; roughly 84% are singletons. Germline-derived CDR1 and CDR2 are SGHKS and YYEKEE (reference sequence). The CDR3 consists of 16 residues. V was cut by 0 bases and J by 0 bases, with 10 bases left in between. The sequenced sample was peripheral blood. This clonotype originated in a man aged 55 to 70 with active COVID-19. V and J are TRBV5-5 and TRBJ1-3; D is uncertain. CDR3 loop: CASSLGAMSSGNTIYF. CDR3 nucleotide sequence: TGTGCCAGCAGCTTGGGGGCCATGAGCTCTGGAAACACCATATATTTT.